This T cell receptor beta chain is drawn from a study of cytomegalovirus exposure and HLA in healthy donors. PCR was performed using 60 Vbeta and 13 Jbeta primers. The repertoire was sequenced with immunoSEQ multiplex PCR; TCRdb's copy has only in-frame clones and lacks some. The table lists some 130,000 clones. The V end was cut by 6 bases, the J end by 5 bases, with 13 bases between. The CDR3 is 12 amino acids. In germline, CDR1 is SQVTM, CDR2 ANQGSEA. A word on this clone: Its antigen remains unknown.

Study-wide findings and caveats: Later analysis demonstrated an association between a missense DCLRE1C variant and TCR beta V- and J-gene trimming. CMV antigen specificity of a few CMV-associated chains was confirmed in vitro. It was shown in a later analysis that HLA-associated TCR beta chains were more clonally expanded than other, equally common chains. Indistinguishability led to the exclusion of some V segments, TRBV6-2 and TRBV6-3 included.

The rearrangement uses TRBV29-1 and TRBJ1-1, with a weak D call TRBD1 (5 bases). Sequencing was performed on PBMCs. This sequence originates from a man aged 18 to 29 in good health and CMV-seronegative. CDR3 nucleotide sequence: TGCAGCGTCGCAGGGTCGTTGACTGAAGCTTTCTTT. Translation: CSVAGSLTEAFF.